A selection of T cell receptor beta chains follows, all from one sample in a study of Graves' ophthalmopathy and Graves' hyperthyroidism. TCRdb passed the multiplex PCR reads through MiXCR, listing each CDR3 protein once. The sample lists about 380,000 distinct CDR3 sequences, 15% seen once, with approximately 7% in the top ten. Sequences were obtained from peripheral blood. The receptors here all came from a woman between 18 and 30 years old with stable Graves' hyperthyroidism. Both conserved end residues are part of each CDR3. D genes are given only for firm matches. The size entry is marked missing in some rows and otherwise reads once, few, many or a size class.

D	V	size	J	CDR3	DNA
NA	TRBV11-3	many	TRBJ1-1	CASSLTGPTEAFF	TGTGCCAGCAGCTTAACAGGACCCACTGAAGCTTTCTTT
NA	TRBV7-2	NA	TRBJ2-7	CASSLAIIGQNYEQYF	TGTGCCAGCAGCTTAGCTATTATAGGACAGAATTACGAGCAGTACTTC
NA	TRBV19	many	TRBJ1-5	CASTSPGVSNQPQHF	TGTGCCAGTACAAGCCCCGGGGTTAGCAATCAGCCCCAGCATTTT
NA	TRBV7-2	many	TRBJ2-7	CASNIGREQYF	TGTGCCAGCAACATAGGGAGGGAGCAGTACTTC
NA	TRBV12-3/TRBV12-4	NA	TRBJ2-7	CASSLKKGQKPYEQYF	TGTGCCAGCAGCTTAAAAAAAGGGCAGAAACCCTACGAGCAGTACTTC
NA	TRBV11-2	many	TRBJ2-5	CASSITGFQETQYF	TGTGCCAGCAGCATAACAGGGTTTCAAGAGACCCAGTACTTC
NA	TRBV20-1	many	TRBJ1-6	CSARMGPNSPLHF	TGCAGTGCTAGAATGGGACCTAATTCACCCCTCCACTTT
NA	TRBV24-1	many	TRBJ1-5	CATSDQLNQPQHF	TGTGCCACCAGTGATCAGCTCAATCAGCCCCAGCATTTT
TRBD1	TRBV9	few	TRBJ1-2	CASSARDRENYGYTF	TGTGCCAGCAGCGCCCGGGACAGGGAGAACTATGGCTACACCTTC
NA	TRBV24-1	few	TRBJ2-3	CATSLTGGGTDTQYF	TGTGCCACCAGTCTCACCGGGGGTGGCACAGATACGCAGTATTTT
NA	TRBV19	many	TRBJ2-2	CASSYKILSTGELFF	TGTGCCAGTAGTTACAAAATTTTAAGCACCGGGGAGCTGTTTTTT
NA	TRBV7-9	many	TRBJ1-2	CASSSTGANTYGYTF	TGTGCCAGCAGCTCGACAGGTGCCAATACCTATGGCTACACCTTC
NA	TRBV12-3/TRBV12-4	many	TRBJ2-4	CASSKTGPINTAHNVQYF	TGTGCCAGCAGCAAAACAGGTCCTATTAATACCGCTCATAACGTTCAGTACTTC
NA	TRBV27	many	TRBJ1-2	CASSLSVDRTYGYTF	TGTGCCAGCAGTTTATCGGTCGACAGGACCTATGGCTACACCTTC
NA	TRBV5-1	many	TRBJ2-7	CASSSLPGRVYEQYF	TGCGCCAGCAGCTCGTTACCGGGACGGGTCTACGAGCAGTACTTC
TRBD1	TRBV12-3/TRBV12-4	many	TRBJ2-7	CASGPWAGGSYEQYF	TGTGCCAGCGGCCCGTGGGCAGGGGGCTCCTACGAGCAGTACTTC
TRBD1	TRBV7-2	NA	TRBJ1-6	CASSLGMTGASPLHF	TGTGCCAGCAGCTTAGGAATGACAGGGGCTTCACCCCTCCACTTT
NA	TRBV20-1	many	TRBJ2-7	CSAAGRIYEQYF	TGCAGTGCTGCGGGACGTATCTACGAGCAGTACTTC
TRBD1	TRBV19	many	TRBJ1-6	CASNKGPGQGYSPLHF	TGTGCCAGTAATAAGGGACCGGGACAGGGGTATTCACCCCTCCACTTT
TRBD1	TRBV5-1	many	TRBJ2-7	CASSFGRDSQTYEQYF	TGCGCCAGCAGCTTCGGCCGGGACAGCCAAACCTACGAGCAGTACTTC
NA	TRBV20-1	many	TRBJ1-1	CSAPQGLNTEAFF	TGCAGTGCCCCACAGGGACTGAACACTGAAGCTTTCTTT
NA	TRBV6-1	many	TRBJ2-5	CASSVREETQYF	TGTGCCAGCAGTGTCAGAGAAGAGACCCAGTACTTC
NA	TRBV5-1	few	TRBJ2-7	CASSSTRSDYEQYF	TGCGCCAGCAGCTCAACTAGATCAGACTACGAGCAGTACTTC